These 13 T cell receptor beta chains were all obtained from the same sample, sequenced in a study of CD8+ T cells in alopecia areata. Sequencing relied on a cDNA template that was reverse transcribed from extracted RNA. Produced via immunoSEQ multiplex PCR; TCRdb's table is partial and in-frame only. The table has a few hundred thousand clones, approximately 38% seen once; the top ten hold more than 0.4%. The treatment was: oral pan-JAK inhibitor, 5-10 mg twice daily. The sequencing here drew on CD4+ T cells sorted from blood, taken at roughly week 30, from a patient treated with tofacitinib. These receptors were obtained from a human donor with alopecia areata.

The gene calls are TRBV14 and TRBJ1-2; TRBD1 might be the D (5 bases). V was clipped by 6 bases and J by 4 bases, with 15 bases between them. Looked up from germline, CDR1 is SGHDN and CDR2 is FVKESK. This CDR3 is built from 14 residues. The CDR3 here is CASRTSGTAYGYTF. CDR3 DNA sequence: TGTGCCAGCAGGACCTCCGGGACGGCCTATGGCTACACCTTC.

This chain connects TRBV19 to TRBJ2-5, with 9 bases lining up with TRBD1. V lost 4 bases and J lost 6; bases outside the gene matches: 6. The CDR3 runs 14 residues. Germline loops: CDR1 LNHDA, CDR2 SQIVND (reference sequence). The CDR3 loop is CASSTTGGGKTQYF. The CDR3 nucleotides are TGTGCCAGTAGTACAACAGGGGGCGGGAAGACCCAGTACTTC.

The rearrangement links TRBV7-9 to TRBJ1-4; D might be TRBD1 (5 bases). Germline V gene sequence: CDR1 SEHNR, CDR2 FQNEAQ (reference sequence). The CDR3 sequence is 16 residues long. Deletions cut 3 bases from V and 6 bases from J, with 17 bases between. CDR3 bases: TGTGCCAGCAGCTTTCGGCAGGGAGTAGGCGATGAAAAACTGTTTTTT. This codes for CASSFRQGVGDEKLFF.

The rearrangement uses TRBV5-6 and TRBJ2-3; possible D gene TRBD2, 5 bases. The CDR3 extends over 11 amino acids. Trimming cost V 4 bases and J 5 bases, with 5 bases left between them. Per the germline V gene, CDR1 is SGHDT and CDR2 is YYEEEE. The CDR3 loop reads CASSEGDTQYF. Here the CDR3 DNA reads TGTGCCAGCAGCGAGGGAGATACGCAGTATTTT.

V is TRBV4-2 and J is TRBJ1-1; TRBD1 is a possible D gene (6 bases). Germline V gene lookup returns CDR1 LGHNA and CDR2 YNFKEQ. This CDR3 spans 15 amino acids. V lost 3 bases, J lost 5 bases, and 16 bases lay in between. The CDR3 nucleotides read TGTGCCAGCAGCCAGGATCTACAGGGTCTGACTGAAGCTTTCTTT. This gives the protein CASSQDLQGLTEAFF.

The rearrangement links TRBV18 to TRBJ2-3; D uncertain. V gave up 0 bases and J gave up 8 bases, with 9 bases separating them. The CDR3 loop spans 13 amino acids. The V gene's germline CDR1 is KGHSH and CDR2 LQKENI. The DNA of the CDR3 is TGTGCCAGCTCACCACCCAGTCAGAGTACGCAGTATTTT. This encodes CASSPPSQSTQYF.

This rearrangement joins TRBV25-1 to TRBJ2-1, with D unresolved. Trimming removed 7 bases from V and 4 bases from J, with 5 bases in between. In germline, CDR1 is MGHDK, CDR2 SYGVNS. There are 11 residues in the CDR3. The CDR3 sequence: CASIRYNEQFF. The CDR3 coding sequence is TGTGCCAGCATCAGATACAATGAGCAGTTCTTC.

V gene TRBV29-1 combines with J gene TRBJ2-7; D perhaps matches TRBD1 (6 bases). This CDR3 comprises 12 residues. Germline V gene sequence: CDR1 SQVTM, CDR2 ANQGSEA. V was clipped by 7 bases and J by 3 bases, with 13 bases between them. CDR3 sequence: CSAAGQRYEQYF. Written as DNA, the CDR3 is TGCAGCGCCGCCGGACAGCGCTACGAGCAGTACTTC.

The V gene is TRBV30, the J gene TRBJ1-2; TRBD1 is a possible D gene (6 bases). The CDR3 contains 13 residues. Germline V lookup: CDR1 GTSNPN, CDR2 SVGIG (reference sequence). V was trimmed by 4 bases and J by 4 bases, leaving 13 bases between them. The CDR3 loop is CAWTEDRSYGYTF. CDR3 DNA sequence: TGTGCCTGGACCGAGGACAGAAGCTATGGCTACACCTTC.

This clone was detected a few times. This chain connects TRBV10-3 to TRBJ1-1; the D is unclear. Germline V gives CDR1 ENHRY, CDR2 SYGVKD. V was trimmed by 4 bases and J by 0 bases, leaving 9 bases between them. The CDR3 runs 14 residues. CDR3 protein: CAISVDILNTEAFF. CDR3 DNA sequence: TGTGCCATCAGTGTCGACATATTGAACACTGAAGCTTTCTTT.

The V gene is TRBV30, the J gene TRBJ1-1; 7 bases are shared with TRBD1. V shed 0 bases and J 3 bases; nucleotides not matched to a gene: 1. Germline V gene data show CDR1 as GTSNPN and CDR2 as SVGIG (reference sequence). This CDR3 contains 13 residues. For the CDR3, the DNA is TGTGCCTGGAGTGTCGGGACAGACACTGAAGCTTTCTTT. Residues: CAWSVGTDTEAFF.

The rearrangement links TRBV5-1 to TRBJ2-7; TRBD1 might be the D (6 bases). Trimming took off 0 bases at V and 6 bases at J, with 16 bases between the two ends. CDR3 length equals 15 residues. In germline, CDR1 is SGHRS, CDR2 YFSETQ. DNA for the CDR3: TGCGCCAGCAGCTTGGGGGCTGGGGGCGGCGGCGAGCAGTACTTC. It encodes CASSLGAGGGGEQYF.

Only a few counts were recorded for this clone. The CDR3 nucleotides are TGCGCCAGCAGCTTGGATCCAGGATTCTATCAGCCCCAGCATTTT. Translated: CASSLDPGFYQPQHF. The chain is built from TRBV5-1 and TRBJ1-5; D remains ambiguous. With 0 bases removed from V and 5 bases from J, the gap between germline ends came to 12 bases. This CDR3 has 15 residues. Per germline, CDR1 SGHRS and CDR2 YFSETQ.